This T cell receptor beta chain was sequenced during a study of siplizumab effects on memory and regulatory T cells. Study-level results: Controls had about 29% Treg-derived mappable alloreactive CD4+ clones on average, versus around 64% with siplizumab. Proliferating siplizumab-culture Treg suppressive function went unconfirmed. Naive T cells were seemingly more diverse than memory cells, and major contributions to the alloresponse seemed to be made by them.

Each sample yielded about 1.1 x 10^5 assayed TCR templates. Assay: immunoSEQ multiplex PCR; the TCRdb copy retains only in-frame clones and omits some. The sample lists more than 95,000 clones; around 94% were seen once. Comment on this clone: Its antigen is undetermined.

CDR1 is MNHEY and CDR2 is SVGAGI in the germline V gene. V was trimmed by 6 bases and J by 1 base, leaving 10 bases between them. There are 13 residues in the CDR3. This chain links TRBV6-5 with TRBJ2-7, with D perhaps TRBD1 (5 bases). The sample consisted of non-Treg CD4+ T cells sorted from blood. The origin of this receptor is a human donor in good health. The CDR3 sequence is CASRPTGSYEQYF. The CDR3 region has the DNA TGTGCCAGCAGGCCTACAGGTTCCTACGAGCAGTACTTC.